The 14 T cell receptor beta chains reported below all come from one sample, sequenced in a study of T cells in Graves' hyperthyroidism and ophthalmopathy. Amplified TCR beta CDR3 regions came from RNA transcripts. First-round RT-PCR targeting the TCR CDR3 was performed with the HTBI primer set. One entry per CDR3 protein, called by TCRdb with MiXCR from the multiplex PCR reads. The sample lists around 340,000 distinct CDR3 sequences; roughly 18% were seen once. Input material: blood. These receptors were obtained from a woman in her thirties or forties with Graves' ophthalmopathy.

This sequence joins TRBV11-2 and TRBJ2-4; D remains unclear. Trimming removed 0 bases from V and 3 bases from J, with 9 bases in between. The germline gives CDR1 SGHAT, CDR2 FQNNGV. The CDR3 loop spans 15 amino acids. This CDR3 reads CASSLDIGNKNIQYF. The DNA for the CDR3 is TGTGCCAGCAGCTTAGATATAGGGAACAAAAACATTCAGTACTTC.

This clonotype has a count of ten or more. The chain carries TRBV6-5 and TRBJ2-7; D is uncertain. Germline V gene data show CDR1 as MNHEY and CDR2 as SVGAGI. The CDR3 is 15 amino acids. With 5 bases removed from V and 5 bases from J, the gap between germline ends came to 19 bases. For the CDR3, the DNA is TGTGCCAGCAGTAGTGGGATACGTGAGTGGGACGAGCAGTACTTC. It translates to CASSSGIREWDEQYF.

This chain uses TRBV2 with TRBJ2-5; either TRBD1 or TRBD2 may fit D (5 bases each). CDR1 is SNHLY, CDR2 FYNNEI, per germline. The length of the CDR3 is 14 residues. Trimming removed 11 bases from V and 3 bases from J, with 19 bases in between. CDR3 DNA: TGTGCCGCCGAGGCGAGGGGCTTGGAAGAGACCCAGTACTTC. Protein product: CAAEARGLEETQYF.

This clonotype was observed many times. This could be a read error, since a much larger clone is one nucleotide away. The chain carries TRBV12-3 or TRBV12-4 and TRBJ2-2; 15 positions agree with TRBD2. There are 17 residues in the CDR3. The CDR3 DNA is TGTGCCAGCAGGGGACTAGCGGGGGGAACGAACACCGGGGGGCTGTTTTTT. Its protein product is CASRGLAGGTNTGGLFF.

This clonotype was recorded at least ten times. The chain uses TRBV6-1 and TRBJ1-1; unclear D gene. The CDR3 totals 12 residues. Germline V lookup: CDR1 MNHNS, CDR2 SASEGT. Trimming cost V 7 bases and J 2 bases, with 8 bases left between them. The CDR3 reads CASTGYNTEAFF. The CDR3 region has the DNA TGTGCCAGCACAGGTTATAACACTGAAGCTTTCTTT.

This clonotype showed up many times. V gene TRBV9 combines with J gene TRBJ1-5; 8 bases agree with TRBD1. The CDR3 extends over 14 amino acids. Germline values: CDR1 SGDLS, CDR2 YYNGEE. The junction had 3 bases not matched to a gene; V was cut back by 2 bases and J by 5 bases. Here the CDR3 reads CASSVGQADQPQHF. CDR3 nucleotide sequence: TGTGCCAGCAGCGTGGGACAGGCGGATCAGCCCCAGCATTTT.

This clonotype has ten or more counts. This chain uses TRBV6-2 or TRBV6-3 with TRBJ2-7, with 13 bases that match TRBD2. This CDR3 is 17 amino acids long. V gave up 3 bases and J gave up 4 bases; unmatched junction bases: 9. The germline CDR1 and CDR2 sequences are MNHEY and SVGEGT. In nucleotides, the CDR3 is TGTGCCAGCAGTTATAGGACTAGCGGGAGCAGGGGGTACGAGCAGTACTTC. It is translated as CASSYRTSGSRGYEQYF.

This clonotype was observed at least ten times. This chain joins TRBV7-9 and TRBJ2-2; TRBD2 matches 13 bases. J gave up 6 bases and V 5 bases, and 3 bases lay outside the gene matches. Germline V gene sequence: CDR1 SEHNR, CDR2 FQNEAQ (reference sequence). This CDR3 is 15 amino acids long. CDR3 protein: CASSTTSGRSGELFF. DNA of the CDR3: TGTGCCAGCAGCACGACTAGCGGGAGGTCCGGGGAGCTGTTTTTT.

A word on this clonotype: Germline is not matched at one junction end, which may reflect a read error. V is TRBV9 and J is TRBJ2-7, with D perhaps matching TRBD1 or TRBD2 (6 bases each). The CDR3 has 14 residues. CDR1 and CDR2 (germline): SGDLS, YYNGEE. In DNA, the CDR3 is TGTGCCAGCAGCGTTATCGGGGGCCTGGACGAGCAGTCCTTC. Protein product: CASSVIGGLDEQSF.

V and J are TRBV2 and TRBJ1-6; a possible D gene is TRBD1 (6 bases). Trimming left V 4 bases short and J 5 bases short, with 9 bases between. Germline values: CDR1 SNHLY, CDR2 FYNNEI. This CDR3 contains 14 residues. The CDR3 sequence: CASSGTANNSPLHF. The CDR3 region has the DNA TGTGCCAGCAGTGGGACAGCGAATAATTCACCCCTCCACTTT. The full variable domain, completed using reference TRBV2 and TRBJ1-6, is EPEVTQTPSHQVTQMGQEVILRCVPISNHLYFYWYRQILGQKVEFLVSFYNNEISEKSEIFDDQFSVERPDGSNFTLKIRSTKLEDSAMYFCASSGTANNSPLHFGNGTRLTVT.

There are many counts of this clonotype. V gene TRBV20-1 combines with J gene TRBJ2-4; D is perhaps TRBD2 (6 bases). Trimming left V 0 bases short and J 6 bases short, with 21 bases between. CDR3 size: 17 residues. CDR1 and CDR2 from the germline V gene are DFQATT and SNEGSKA (reference sequence). CDR3: CSARDGGRGFLGNIQYF. DNA for the CDR3: TGCAGTGCTAGAGATGGGGGGAGAGGGTTTCTGGGAAACATTCAGTACTTC.

In its sample, this clonotype was seen many times. The chain recombines TRBV6-5 with TRBJ1-5; perhaps TRBD1 as D (6 bases). The CDR3 sequence is 14 residues long. Per germline, CDR1 MNHEY and CDR2 SVGAGI. The V and J ends lost 4 bases and 5 bases respectively, with 12 bases between them. In DNA, the CDR3 is TGTGCCAGCAGTTTCACTAGGGGGGATCAGCCCCAGCATTTT. Translation gives CASSFTRGDQPQHF.

The CDR3 coding sequence is TGTGCCAGCAGCCCTTCAGGAGGGTTGGGAGACATTCAGTACTTC. It codes for CASSPSGGLGDIQYF. This chain uses TRBV7-2 with TRBJ2-4, with D possibly matching TRBD2 (6 bases). CDR1 and CDR2 (germline): SGHTA, FQGNSA. V was pared by 5 bases and J by 8 bases, with 19 bases between. The CDR3 sequence is 15 residues long.

The V call is TRBV19, the J call TRBJ2-5; D may be TRBD2 (6 bases). Germline V gene sequence: CDR1 LNHDA, CDR2 SQIVND (reference sequence). Trimming left V 6 bases short and J 5 bases short, with 16 bases between. The CDR3 spans 14 residues. CDR3 nucleotides: TGTGCCAGTAGCACCTTTAGCGGTTCTGAGACCCAGTACTTC. This gives the protein CASSTFSGSETQYF.